The source of this T cell receptor beta chain is a study of blood T cell repertoires in COVID-19. Study-wide background: Samples taken during acute and convalescent COVID-19 were collected in the United States, Italy and Spain. Sources were T cells, B-cell-depleted T cells, or PBMCs; the material itself was cDNA or gDNA.

Clinical history reported by participants formed the basis on which cohorts were assigned. Among Cohort 3 donors, those recovered had two negative PCRs, clearance, or symptom resolution. The trim removed 4 bases at V and 2 bases at J, leaving 4 bases unmatched. CDR3 length equals 13 residues. CDR1 and CDR2 from the germline V gene are GTSNPN and SVGIG (reference sequence). Generated by immunoSEQ multiplex PCR, the TCRdb table keeps only in-frame clones and is missing some. The sample consists of about 140,000 clones, around 86% of them appearing once. The V gene is TRBV30, the J gene TRBJ1-1, with 7 bases identical to TRBD1. Sequenced: PBMCs or T cells enriched from blood (not recorded which). The TCR was taken from a man aged 60 to 75 who had recovered from COVID-19. CDR3 bases: TGTGCCTGGAATCGGGACAGCAACACTGAAGCTTTCTTT. Protein sequence: CAWNRDSNTEAFF. Full variable domain (remainder filled in from reference TRBV30 and TRBJ1-1): SQTIHQWPATLVQPVGSPLSLECTVEGTSNPNLYWYRQAAGRGLQLLFYSVGIGQISSEVPQNLSASRPQDRQFILSSKKLLLSDSGFYLCAWNRDSNTEAFFGQGTRLTVV.